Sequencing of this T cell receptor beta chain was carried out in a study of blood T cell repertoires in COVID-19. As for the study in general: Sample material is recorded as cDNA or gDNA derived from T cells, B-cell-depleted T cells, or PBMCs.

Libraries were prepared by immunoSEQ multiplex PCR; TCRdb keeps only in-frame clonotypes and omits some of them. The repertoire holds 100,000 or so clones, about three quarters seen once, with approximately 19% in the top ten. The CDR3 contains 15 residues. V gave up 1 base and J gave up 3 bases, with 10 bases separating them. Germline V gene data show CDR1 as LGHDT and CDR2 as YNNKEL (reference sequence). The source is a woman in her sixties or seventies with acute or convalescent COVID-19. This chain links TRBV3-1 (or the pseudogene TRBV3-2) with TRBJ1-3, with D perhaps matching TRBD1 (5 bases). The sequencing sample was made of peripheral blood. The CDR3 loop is CASSQVAGLGNTIYF. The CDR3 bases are TGTGCCAGCAGCCAAGTGGCGGGGCTTGGAAACACCATATATTTT.